Below are 25 T cell receptor beta chains sequenced from a single sample in a study of T cell repertoires in cytomegalovirus infection. TCRdb processed the reads anew with MiXCR; each CDR3 protein has one entry. Among some 240,000 distinct CDR3 sequences listed, over 15% were seen once. Sequenced input: CD8+ T cells from PBMCs. The receptors derive from a human donor in good health (CMV status not recorded). Some clones in this sample may be carry-over from other donors' samples.

This clonotype appeared many times. The chain links TRBV20-1 to TRBJ2-1; D is possibly TRBD1 (6 bases). Germline V gene sequence: CDR1 DFQATT, CDR2 SNEGSKA (reference sequence). This CDR3 has 15 residues. Trimming pared 0 bases from V and 5 bases from J, leaving 14 bases between. The CDR3 is CSARDLRTDDNEQFF. The CDR3 bases are TGCAGTGCTAGAGATCTCCGGACAGATGACAATGAGCAGTTCTTC.

This clonotype came up many times. The CDR3 sequence is CASSQVGGEQYF. The CDR3 bases are TGCGCCAGCAGCCAGGTGGGGGGCGAGCAGTACTTC. The chain couples TRBV4-1 to TRBJ2-7; D possibly corresponds to TRBD2 (6 bases). V lost 3 bases to trimming and J lost 6 bases, with 9 bases between them. CDR1 MGHRA and CDR2 YSYEKL come from the germline V gene. There are 12 residues in the CDR3.

This clonotype was counted between two and nine times. The chain recombines TRBV6-2 or TRBV6-3 with TRBJ1-5, with 7 bases identical to TRBD1. Losses at the gene ends were 6 bases for V and 0 bases for J; bases not matched to a gene: 11. This CDR3 has 17 residues. Germline CDR1 MNHEY, CDR2 SVGEGT. Here the CDR3 DNA reads TGTGCCAGCAGCATCGACAGGGAGCCTTATAGCAATCAGCCCCAGCATTTT. It specifies CASSIDREPYSNQPQHF.

This clonotype was counted between two and nine times. The genes are TRBV7-9 and TRBJ1-2, with D possibly being TRBD1 (5 bases). This CDR3 comprises 17 residues. Per germline, CDR1 SEHNR and CDR2 FQNEAQ (reference sequence). Between the trimmed V and J ends, which lost 0 bases and 8 bases, there was a span of 22 bases. The CDR3 DNA reads TGTGCCAGCAGCTTAGCTCAAGAATTAAACCGGGGGAACGGCTACACCTTC. Translating gives CASSLAQELNRGNGYTF.

This clonotype showed up many times. The chain employs TRBV6-6 and TRBJ2-7; a possible D gene is TRBD1 (6 bases). The CDR3 runs 16 residues. Germline CDR1 and CDR2: MNHNY and SVGAGI (reference sequence). The germline V and J ends were trimmed by 2 bases and 2 bases, with 16 bases remaining between them. CDR3 sequence reads: CASSYALRQETYEQYF. CDR3 DNA sequence: TGTGCCAGCAGTTACGCACTTCGACAGGAGACCTACGAGCAGTACTTC.

The chain combines TRBV4-3 with TRBJ2-1; D gene unclear. V lost 1 base and J lost 2, with 12 bases in between. The CDR3 sequence is 16 residues long. The V gene's germline CDR1 is LGHNA and CDR2 YSLEER. CDR3 sequence reads: CASSQGTGYPYNEQFF. The CDR3 nucleotides read TGCGCCAGCAGCCAAGGAACCGGATACCCCTACAATGAGCAGTTCTTC.

This clonotype was counted many times. This rearrangement joins TRBV27 to TRBJ1-1; possible D gene TRBD1, 5 bases. Germline lookup yields CDR1 MNHEY and CDR2 SMNVEV (reference sequence). Trimming cost V 6 bases and J 1 base, with 9 bases left between them. CDR3 length: 13 amino acids. This chain's CDR3 is CASSFGGNTEAFF. The CDR3 DNA is TGTGCCAGCAGCTTCGGGGGGAACACTGAAGCTTTCTTT.

As regards this clonotype: The CDR3 does not end in the conserved phenylalanine or tryptophan, so this is likely a read error. The chain recombines TRBV6-5 with TRBJ2-7, with D possibly being TRBD1 (5 bases). V lost 4 bases to trimming and J lost 5 bases, with 9 bases between them. The CDR3 covers 12 residues. Germline V CDR1 and CDR2: MNHEY, SVGAGI. The CDR3 DNA follows: TGTGCCAGCAGTTGGGGCACGGACGAGCAGTACATC. This encodes CASSWGTDEQYI.

Only a few counts were recorded for this clonotype. The rearrangement links TRBV2 to TRBJ2-3; 8 bases are shared with TRBD1. Germline V lookup: CDR1 SNHLY, CDR2 FYNNEI. This CDR3 comprises 15 residues. Trimming cost V 4 bases and J 5 bases; bases outside gene matches: 8. CDR3 in DNA: TGTGCCAGCAGTGTATTGGACAGGGCTGGAGATACGCAGTATTTT. Residues: CASSVLDRAGDTQYF.

The chain links TRBV29-1 to TRBJ2-3; D gene uncertain. The germline gives CDR1 SQVTM, CDR2 ANQGSEA. The CDR3 sequence is 11 residues long. Trimming cost V 7 bases and J 5 bases, with 10 bases left between them. The CDR3 loop is CSASWRDTQYF. DNA for the CDR3: TGCAGCGCCTCGTGGAGAGATACGCAGTATTTT.

This chain connects TRBV7-4 to TRBJ2-5; the D is unclear. Germline CDR1 is SGHVT and CDR2 is SQSDAQ. Trimming pared 1 base from V and 1 base from J, leaving 19 bases between. The length of the CDR3 is 18 residues. The CDR3 DNA reads TGTGCCAGCAGCTTAGAGTGGTCGAGCTCACCTCCCCAAGAGACCCAGTACTTC. The encoded protein is CASSLEWSSSPPQETQYF.

CDR3 amino acids: CASSLDSYAEAFF. The DNA of the CDR3 is TGTGCCAGCAGCCTGGACAGCTACGCTGAAGCTTTCTTT. The V and J genes are TRBV7-3 and TRBJ1-1; tentative D call: TRBD1 (6 bases). The CDR3 runs 13 residues. Germline lookup yields CDR1 SGHTA and CDR2 FQGTGA. V was shortened by 5 bases and J by 6 bases, with 13 bases between the two germline ends.

At least ten counts were recorded for this clonotype. V usage is TRBV7-6 and J usage is TRBJ1-1; D unclear. Germline-derived CDR1 and CDR2 are SGHVS and FNYEAQ. The V end was cut by 3 bases, the J end by 1 base, with 6 bases between. The CDR3 has 13 amino acids. CDR3 loop: CASSFQRNTEAFF. The CDR3 nucleotides are TGTGCCAGCAGCTTTCAGAGGAACACTGAAGCTTTCTTT.

The gene calls are TRBV19 and TRBJ2-1, with TRBD1 matching 7 bases. The V gene end was trimmed by 2 bases and the J gene end by 7 bases; junction bases not matched to a gene: 5. The CDR3 is 14 residues long. Germline CDR1 is LNHDA and CDR2 is SQIVND (reference sequence). The CDR3 DNA sequence: TGTGCCAGTAGTATATGGCAGGGGGAGAATGAGCAGTTCTTC. Amino acid sequence: CASSIWQGENEQFF.

This sequence joins TRBV29-1 and TRBJ2-7; D gene unclear. V dropped 6 bases and J dropped 7 bases, with 10 bases sitting between them. The CDR3 extends over 10 amino acids. Per the germline V gene, CDR1 is SQVTM and CDR2 is ANQGSEA. The chain's CDR3 is CSVGSREQYF. The CDR3 DNA reads as TGCAGCGTCGGTTCAAGGGAGCAGTACTTC.

This chain joins TRBV28 and TRBJ2-2, with 10 bases matching TRBD2. The CDR3 loop spans 16 amino acids. Germline values: CDR1 MDHEN, CDR2 SYDVKM. Trimming at V came to 3 bases and at J to 5 bases, leaving 6 bases not matched to a gene. The DNA of the CDR3 is TGTGCCAGCAGTTTCATAGCGGGGGGTTATACCGGGGAGCTGTTTTTT. It is translated as CASSFIAGGYTGELFF.

V gene TRBV11-3 combines with J gene TRBJ2-3, with D unresolved. The CDR3 is 13 amino acids. Germline CDR1 SGHNT, CDR2 YENEEA. Trimming shortened V by 5 bases and J by 4 bases, and 10 bases separated the two germline ends. The CDR3 DNA follows: TGTGCCAGCAGCGTCATACATGCAGATACGCAGTATTTT. This encodes CASSVIHADTQYF. Filled out from reference TRBV11-3 and TRBJ2-3, the complete variable domain reads EAGVVQSPRYKIIEKKQPVAFWCNPISGHNTLYWYLQNLGQGPELLIRYENEEAVDDSQLPKDRFSAERLKGVDSTLKIQPAELGDSAVYLCASSVIHADTQYFGPGTRLTVL.

The chain joins TRBV14 to TRBJ1-1; TRBD1 might be the D (5 bases). V lost 4 bases, J lost 0 bases, and 15 bases lay in between. The V gene's germline CDR1 is SGHDN and CDR2 FVKESK. The CDR3 loop spans 16 amino acids. The CDR3 is CASSPGIGPVNTEAFF. CDR3 coding DNA: TGTGCCAGCAGCCCAGGGATAGGTCCCGTGAACACTGAAGCTTTCTTT.

This clonotype was seen more than once but under ten times. This chain joins TRBV5-6 and TRBJ2-3, with TRBD2 matching over 13 bases. V lost 4 bases and J lost 5; bases outside the gene matches: 4. Germline lookup yields CDR1 SGHDT and CDR2 YYEEEE. The CDR3 is made up of 15 amino acids. The CDR3 region has the DNA TGTGCCAGCAGCCCTGGACTAGCGGGGGAAGATACGCAGTATTTT. Translating it yields CASSPGLAGEDTQYF.

The chain links TRBV29-1 to TRBJ1-4; the D gene is possibly TRBD1 (5 bases). This CDR3 has 11 amino acids. V was clipped by 4 bases and J by 8 bases, with 8 bases between them. The V gene's germline CDR1 is SQVTM and CDR2 ANQGSEA. CDR3 protein: CSVAGREKLFF. CDR3 DNA sequence: TGCAGCGTTGCAGGGAGGGAAAAACTGTTTTTT.

The rearrangement joins TRBV10-3 to TRBJ1-1; TRBD1 might be the D (5 bases). Germline V gene sequence: CDR1 ENHRY, CDR2 SYGVKD. This CDR3 comprises 13 residues. Trimming took 4 bases from V and 11 from J, leaving 17 bases between them. The CDR3 reads CAISARDREGAFF. CDR3 coding DNA: TGTGCCATCAGTGCGAGGGACCGAGAGGGGGCTTTCTTT.

This clonotype was counted between two and nine times. The chain has TRBV6-5 and TRBJ2-1; D uncertain. The germline gives CDR1 MNHEY, CDR2 SVGAGI. There are 12 residues in the CDR3. V was shortened by 5 bases and J by 6 bases, with 8 bases between the two germline ends. In DNA, the CDR3 is TGTGCCAGCAGTGGCCCTCCCAATGAGCAGTTCTTC. Translation gives CASSGPPNEQFF.

This clonotype came up a few times. V and J are TRBV19 and TRBJ1-5; D gene ambiguous. This CDR3 is built from 14 residues. V lost 4 bases to trimming and J lost 0 bases, with 7 bases between them. The V gene's germline CDR1 is LNHDA and CDR2 SQIVND (reference sequence). The CDR3 loop is CASSKQHSNQPQHF. The CDR3 region has the DNA TGTGCCAGTAGTAAACAACATAGCAATCAGCCCCAGCATTTT.

This clonotype was seen more than once but under ten times. The V gene is TRBV11-1, the J gene TRBJ2-2; no reliable D call. The V gene's germline CDR1 is SGHAT and CDR2 FQDESV (reference sequence). Trimming took off 3 bases at V and 2 bases at J, with 10 bases between the two ends. CDR3 length equals 15 residues. The CDR3 DNA is TGTGCCAGCAGCTTGCCGGGCAGTAACACCGGGGAGCTGTTTTTT. Translation gives CASSLPGSNTGELFF.

The V call is TRBV20-1, the J call TRBJ2-1; D gene uncertain. This CDR3 is 10 amino acids long. Per the germline V gene, CDR1 is DFQATT and CDR2 is SNEGSKA (reference sequence). The V end was cut by 6 bases, the J end by 9 bases, with 9 bases between. The CDR3 is CSALLGEQFF. In DNA form, the CDR3 reads TGCAGTGCCCTCTTGGGTGAGCAGTTCTTC.